This TCR beta chain was captured in a study of blood T cells in healthy people across ages. Primers used in a second PCR of roughly 6 to 11 cycles were a sample-barcoded 5' primer and a J-beta primer mix. Via MiXCR, TCRdb re-called the 5' RACE reads, giving one row per CDR3 protein. The sample shows 800,000 to 1,000,000 distinct CDR3 sequences, around 48% of them seen only once. Isolated PBMCs totaled at least 6 million in each sample. Points from the study as a whole: Measured against age, TCR beta diversity per million T cells decreased in a roughly linear manner.

Germline V CDR1 and CDR2: SGHRS, YFSETQ. The V and J ends lost 0 bases and 1 base, in that order; junction bases with no gene match: 9. This CDR3 has 18 residues. As regards this clonotype: The antigen is unknown. This may come from a read error, since a much larger clone is one base off.

The specimen was blood. The receptor was derived from a man aged 25-40 years in good health. The chain combines TRBV5-1 with TRBJ2-3; 9 nucleotides match TRBD2. For the CDR3, the DNA is TGCGCCAGCAGCTTGGCTACTTGCGGGGGGGCCGGCACAGATACGCAGTATTTT. Amino acids: CASSLATCGGAGTDTQYF.